A selection of T cell receptor beta chains follows, all from one sample in a study of blood T cell repertoires in COVID-19. Method: immunoSEQ multiplex PCR; TCRdb's copy keeps in-frame clones and lacks some. The table shows 70,000 or so clones, with more than 90% occurring only once. The sequenced material came from peripheral blood. The receptors originated from a human donor in a cohort sampled during active COVID-19. Each CDR3 is given with its conserved first and last residue. The order of the fields is D gene, J gene, V gene, clone size, CDR3 DNA, CDR3 protein. A D gene is named only where the DNA matches it firmly. The listing skips clone size in some rows; elsewhere it reads once, few, many or a size class.

>-|TRBJ1-3|TRBV5-5|few
TGTGCCAGCAGCCGGGCGCCCGGGGACTCTGGAAACACCATATATTTT
CASSRAPGDSGNTIYF
>-|TRBJ2-7|TRBV24-1|once
TGTGCCACCAGTGATCCCGCGGACAGACTGGACGAGCAGTACTTC
CATSDPADRLDEQYF
>TRBD1|TRBJ2-3|TRBV5-4|-
TGTGCCAGCAGCGTCTCCGGGACAGGGGGCGCAGATACGCAGTATTTT
CASSVSGTGGADTQYF
>TRBD1|TRBJ1-5|TRBV19|-
TGTGCCAGTAGTTTTGGGACAGATAGCAATCAGCCCCAGCATTTT
CASSFGTDSNQPQHF
>TRBD2|TRBJ2-7|TRBV11-2|-
TGTGCCAGCAGCTTAGGCGAAAGCGGGAGGGCCCACGAGCAGTACTTC
CASSLGESGRAHEQYF
>TRBD1|TRBJ2-2|TRBV5-1|-
TGCGCCAGCAGTTCGGGACAGGGGAACACCGGGGAGCTGTTTTTT
CASSSGQGNTGELFF
>-|TRBJ1-5|TRBV28|-
TGTGCCAGCAGTTTAATGGGGCAGTACAATCAGCCCCAGCATTTT
CASSLMGQYNQPQHF
>TRBD2|TRBJ2-1|TRBV7-3|once
TGTGCCAGCAGTCTAAGCGGGAGTCTGTACAATGAGCAGTTCTTC
CASSLSGSLYNEQFF
>-|TRBJ2-7|TRBV21-1|-
TGTGCCAGCAGCAAAATAAGGACTAGCGGGAAGTCTATAGACGAGCAGTACTTC
CASSKIRTSGKSIDEQYF
>-|TRBJ1-5|TRBV19|-
TGTGCCAGTAGCCTTACCGGTTATCAGCCCCAGCATTTT
CASSLTGYQPQHF
>-|TRBJ2-5|TRBV2|-
TGTGCCAGCAGTGAACGGGCGGGAAGGAAAGAGACCCAGTACTTC
CASSERAGRKETQYF
>TRBD2|TRBJ2-5|TRBV28|-
TGTGCCAGCCTCCGAAGTCTAGCGGGGAACCAAGAGACCCAGTACTTC
CASLRSLAGNQETQYF
>TRBD1|TRBJ1-2|TRBV3-1/TRBV3-2|-
TGTGCCAGCAGCCATGGGACAGGGGGCTTGGGCTACACCTTC
CASSHGTGGLGYTF
>TRBD1|TRBJ1-4|TRBV6-1|-
TGTGCCAGCAGTGATGAGGGACAGGCCCTCCCTCGGAATGAAAAACTGTTTTTT
CASSDEGQALPRNEKLFF
>TRBD2|TRBJ2-7|TRBV6-2/TRBV6-3|-
TGTGCCAGCAGTTCTCAAAAGACTAGCGGGAGCTACGAGCAGTACTTC
CASSSQKTSGSYEQYF
>TRBD2|TRBJ2-3|TRBV7-2|-
TGTGCCAGCAGCTTACAAGGACTAGCCACAGATACGCAGTATTTT
CASSLQGLATDTQYF
>TRBD2|TRBJ2-1|TRBV27|-
TGTGCCAGCAGTTTATCGGGACTAGTCTACAATGAGCAGTTCTTC
CASSLSGLVYNEQFF
>TRBD1|TRBJ1-1|TRBV19|-
TGTGCCAGTAGTACACCGACGGGACAGGGGAACACTGAAGCTTTCTTT
CASSTPTGQGNTEAFF
>-|TRBJ1-1|TRBV4-3|-
TGCGCCAGCAGCCAAGATCTGTCTCGTGAAGCTTTCTTT
CASSQDLSREAFF
>-|TRBJ2-5|TRBV7-9|-
TGTGCCAGCAGCTTCGAGACGGGCGGGGCCCAGGGGACCCAGTACTTC
CASSFETGGAQGTQYF
>-|TRBJ2-1|TRBV5-1|-
TGCGCCAGCAGCTTGGGGCGGACATACAATGAGCAGTTCTTC
CASSLGRTYNEQFF
>TRBD1|TRBJ2-7|TRBV10-3|-
TGTGCCATCAGGGAGGACAGGGGGCGCAGGTACGAGCAGTACTTC
CAIREDRGRRYEQYF
>TRBD2|TRBJ2-5|TRBV28|-
TGTGCCAGCAGTTCCCTCTTCGGCGGGAGGGCGGGGGAGACCCAGTACTTC
CASSSLFGGRAGETQYF
>-|TRBJ2-7|TRBV20-1|-
TGCAGTGCTAGTCAAGGGGATCCGTACGAGCAGTACTTC
CSASQGDPYEQYF
>TRBD1|TRBJ1-1|TRBV4-2|-
TGTGCCAGCAGCCGCGACAGGGCGGACACTGAAGCTTTCTTT
CASSRDRADTEAFF
>-|TRBJ2-5|TRBV5-5|-
TGTGCCAGCAGCCTGACTGCCACTGCGTCCCAAGAGACCCAGTACTTC
CASSLTATASQETQYF
>TRBD1|TRBJ1-2|TRBV27|-
TGTGCCAGCAGATTCTCGGGACAGGGGACGCGAGGTGGCTACACCTTC
CASRFSGQGTRGGYTF
>-|TRBJ2-5|TRBV7-2|-
TGTGCCAGCAGCTTAGGTATCCAAGAGACCCAGTACTTC
CASSLGIQETQYF
>TRBD1|TRBJ2-7|TRBV4-1|-
TGCGCCAGCAGCCATGGACAGGGTCGCGAGCAGTACTTC
CASSHGQGREQYF
>TRBD2|TRBJ2-1|TRBV7-9|-
TGTGCCAGCAGCTCCACTAGCGGAGGCATCAATGAGCAGTTCTTC
CASSSTSGGINEQFF
>-|TRBJ2-7|TRBV27|-
TGTGCCAGCAGTGCCTCATCAGGGTACGAGCAGTACTTC
CASSASSGYEQYF
>TRBD1|TRBJ2-3|TRBV11-3|-
TGTGCCAGCAGCTCGAGGACAGGGGAAACAGATACGCAGTATTTT
CASSSRTGETDTQYF
>TRBD1|TRBJ1-6|TRBV6-6|-
TGTGCCAGCAGTTACTTTGGGACAGCCAATTCACCCCTCCACTTT
CASSYFGTANSPLHF
>TRBD1|TRBJ2-7|TRBV6-5|-
TGTGCCAGCCGCCGGGGACAGGGGACTTACGAGCAGTACTTC
CASRRGQGTYEQYF
>TRBD2|TRBJ2-7|TRBV5-4|-
TGTGCCAGCACCATAGCGGGGAGCTCCTACGAGCAGTACTTC
CASTIAGSSYEQYF
>-|TRBJ2-7|TRBV29-1|-
TGCAGCGTTGTAATTTCTGGCGGCCGTACCTACGAGCAGTACTTC
CSVVISGGRTYEQYF
>TRBD1|TRBJ1-1|TRBV19|-
TGTGCCAGTAGTATAGGGGGACAGGGGTTCCTGAACACTGAAGCTTTCTTT
CASSIGGQGFLNTEAFF
>TRBD2|TRBJ2-1|TRBV30|-
TGTGCCTGGAGTGTAGAGGTGCTAGCGGGAAGGAATGAGCAGTTCTTC
CAWSVEVLAGRNEQFF
>TRBD2|TRBJ2-7|TRBV7-4|-
TGTGCCAGCAGCTTAGAATCGGGAGGGGGGTACGAGCAGTACTTC
CASSLESGGGYEQYF
>-|TRBJ2-7|TRBV18|-
TGTGCCAGCTCGTCGATGGTAGGGGACGAGCAGTACTTC
CASSSMVGDEQYF